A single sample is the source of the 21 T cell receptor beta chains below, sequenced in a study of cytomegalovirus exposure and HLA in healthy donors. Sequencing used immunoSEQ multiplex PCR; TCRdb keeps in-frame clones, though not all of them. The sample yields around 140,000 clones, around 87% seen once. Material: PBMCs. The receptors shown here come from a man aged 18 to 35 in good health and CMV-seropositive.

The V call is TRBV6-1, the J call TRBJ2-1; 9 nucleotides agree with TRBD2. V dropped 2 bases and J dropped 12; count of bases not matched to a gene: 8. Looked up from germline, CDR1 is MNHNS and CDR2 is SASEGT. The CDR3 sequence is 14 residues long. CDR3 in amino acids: CASSEHGGRAGQFF. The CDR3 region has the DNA TGTGCCAGCAGTGAACATGGCGGGAGGGCCGGGCAGTTCTTC.

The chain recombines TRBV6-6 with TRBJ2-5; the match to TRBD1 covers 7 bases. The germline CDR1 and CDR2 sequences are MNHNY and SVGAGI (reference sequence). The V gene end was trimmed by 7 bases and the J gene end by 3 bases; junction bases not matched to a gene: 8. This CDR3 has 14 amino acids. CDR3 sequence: CASTLGQRKETQYF. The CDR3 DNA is TGTGCCAGCACCCTGGGACAGCGAAAAGAGACCCAGTACTTC.

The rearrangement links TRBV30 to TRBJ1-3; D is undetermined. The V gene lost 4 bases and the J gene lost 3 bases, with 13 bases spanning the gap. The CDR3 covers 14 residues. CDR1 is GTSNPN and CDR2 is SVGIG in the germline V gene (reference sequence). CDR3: CAWKVRGSGNTIYF. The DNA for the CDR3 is TGTGCCTGGAAAGTGCGAGGCAGTGGAAACACCATATATTTT.

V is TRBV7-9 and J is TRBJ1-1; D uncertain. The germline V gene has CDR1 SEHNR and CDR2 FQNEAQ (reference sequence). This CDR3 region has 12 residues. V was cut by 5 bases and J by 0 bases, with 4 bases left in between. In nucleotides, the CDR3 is TGTGCCAGCAGCCCTATGAACACTGAAGCTTTCTTT. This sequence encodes CASSPMNTEAFF.

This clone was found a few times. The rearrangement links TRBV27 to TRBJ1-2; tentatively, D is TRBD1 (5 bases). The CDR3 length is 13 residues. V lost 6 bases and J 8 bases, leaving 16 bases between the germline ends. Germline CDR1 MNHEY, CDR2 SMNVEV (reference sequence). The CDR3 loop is CASRPTGGRGYTF. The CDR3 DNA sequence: TGTGCCAGCAGGCCAACCGGGGGACGGGGCTACACCTTC.

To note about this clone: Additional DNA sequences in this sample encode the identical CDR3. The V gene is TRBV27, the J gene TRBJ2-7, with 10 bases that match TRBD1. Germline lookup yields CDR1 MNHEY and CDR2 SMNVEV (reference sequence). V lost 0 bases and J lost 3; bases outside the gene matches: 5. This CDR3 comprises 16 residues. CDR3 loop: CASSLSPGTGVYEQYF. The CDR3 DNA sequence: TGTGCCAGCAGTTTATCGCCCGGGACAGGGGTCTACGAGCAGTACTTC.

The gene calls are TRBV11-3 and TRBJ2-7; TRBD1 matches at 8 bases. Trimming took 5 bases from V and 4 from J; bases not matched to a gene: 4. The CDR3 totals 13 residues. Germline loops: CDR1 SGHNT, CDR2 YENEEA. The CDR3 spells CASSPRTGYEQYF. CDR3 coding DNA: TGTGCCAGCAGCCCCAGGACAGGGTACGAGCAGTACTTC. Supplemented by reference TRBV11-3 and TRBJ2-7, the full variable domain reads EAGVVQSPRYKIIEKKQPVAFWCNPISGHNTLYWYLQNLGQGPELLIRYENEEAVDDSQLPKDRFSAERLKGVDSTLKIQPAELGDSAVYLCASSPRTGYEQYFGPGTRLTVT.

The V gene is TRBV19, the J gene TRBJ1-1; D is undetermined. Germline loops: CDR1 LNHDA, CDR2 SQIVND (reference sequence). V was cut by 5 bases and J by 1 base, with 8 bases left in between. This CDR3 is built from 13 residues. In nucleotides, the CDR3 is TGTGCCAGTAGTGTAACGAGGAACACTGAAGCTTTCTTT. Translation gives CASSVTRNTEAFF.

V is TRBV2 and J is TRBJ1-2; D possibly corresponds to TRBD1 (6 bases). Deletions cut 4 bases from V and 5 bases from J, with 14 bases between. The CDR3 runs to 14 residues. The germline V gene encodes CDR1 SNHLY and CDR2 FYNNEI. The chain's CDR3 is CASSVLGAEYGYTF. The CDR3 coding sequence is TGTGCCAGCAGTGTATTGGGGGCGGAGTATGGCTACACCTTC.

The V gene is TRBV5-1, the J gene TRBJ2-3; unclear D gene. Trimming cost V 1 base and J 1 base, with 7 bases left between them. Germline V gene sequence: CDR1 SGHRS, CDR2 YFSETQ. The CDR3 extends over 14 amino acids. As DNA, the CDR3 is TGCGCCAGCAGCTTGTTACTGGGCACAGATACGCAGTATTTT. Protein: CASSLLLGTDTQYF.

The CDR3 bases are TGTGCCAGCAGCTCAAACCAGGGGAGGCAGTTCTTC. Encoded protein: CASSSNQGRQFF. This chain links TRBV7-3 with TRBJ2-1, with D possibly TRBD1 on 6 matching bases. The CDR3 loop spans 12 amino acids. CDR1 is SGHTA and CDR2 is FQGTGA in the germline V gene. Trimming left V 4 bases short and J 12 bases short, with 13 bases between. The whole variable domain, remainder taken from reference TRBV7-3 and TRBJ2-1, is GAGVSQTPSNKVTEKGKYVELRCDPISGHTALYWYRQSLGQGPEFLIYFQGTGAADDSGLPNDRFFAVRPEGSVSTLKIQRTERGDSAVYLCASSSNQGRQFFGPGTRLTVL.

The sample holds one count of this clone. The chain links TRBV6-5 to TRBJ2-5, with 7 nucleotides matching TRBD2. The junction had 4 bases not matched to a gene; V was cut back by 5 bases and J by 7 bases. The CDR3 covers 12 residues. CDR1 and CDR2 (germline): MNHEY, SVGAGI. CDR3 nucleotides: TGTGCCAGCAGTGGGGGGGAGGGGACCCAGTACTTC. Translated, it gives CASSGGEGTQYF.

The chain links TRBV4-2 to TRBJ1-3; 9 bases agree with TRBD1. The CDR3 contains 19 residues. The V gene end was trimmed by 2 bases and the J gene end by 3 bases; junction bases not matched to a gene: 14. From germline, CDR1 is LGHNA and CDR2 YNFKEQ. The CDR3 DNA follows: TGTGCCAGCAGCCAAATAACCGGGACAGGGAGCCGGTTTGGAAACACCATATATTTT. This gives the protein CASSQITGTGSRFGNTIYF.

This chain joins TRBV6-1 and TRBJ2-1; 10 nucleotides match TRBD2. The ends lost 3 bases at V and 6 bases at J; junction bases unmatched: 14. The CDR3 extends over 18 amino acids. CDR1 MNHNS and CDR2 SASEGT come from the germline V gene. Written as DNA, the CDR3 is TGTGCCAGCAGTGATCGCGGGGCTAGCGGGAGAGCTGGCAATGAGCAGTTCTTC. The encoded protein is CASSDRGASGRAGNEQFF.

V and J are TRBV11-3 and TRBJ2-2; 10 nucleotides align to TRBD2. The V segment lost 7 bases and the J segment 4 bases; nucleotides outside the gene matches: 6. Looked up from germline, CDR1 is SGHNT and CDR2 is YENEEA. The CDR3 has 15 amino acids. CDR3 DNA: TGTGCCAGCACCTCGTCTAGCGGGAGCACCGGGGAGCTGTTTTTT. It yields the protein CASTSSSGSTGELFF.

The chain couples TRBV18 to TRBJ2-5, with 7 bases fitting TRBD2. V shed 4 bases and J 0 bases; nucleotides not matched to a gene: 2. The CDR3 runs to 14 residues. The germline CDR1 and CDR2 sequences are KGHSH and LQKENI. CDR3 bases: TGTGCCAGCTCACGGGACTACAACCAAGAGACCCAGTACTTC. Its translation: CASSRDYNQETQYF.

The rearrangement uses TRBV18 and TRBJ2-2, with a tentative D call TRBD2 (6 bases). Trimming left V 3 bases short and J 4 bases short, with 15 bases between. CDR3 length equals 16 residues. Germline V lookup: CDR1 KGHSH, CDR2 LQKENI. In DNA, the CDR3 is TGTGCCAGCTCACCTCAGAGAGGAGGGACCACCGGGGAGCTGTTTTTT. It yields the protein CASSPQRGGTTGELFF.

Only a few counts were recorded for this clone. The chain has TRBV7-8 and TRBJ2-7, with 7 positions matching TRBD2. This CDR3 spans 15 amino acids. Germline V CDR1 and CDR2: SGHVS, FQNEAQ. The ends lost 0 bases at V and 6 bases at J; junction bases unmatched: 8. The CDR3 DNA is TGTGCCAGCAGCTTAGCGAGCGGGAAGCCTTCCGAGCAGTACTTC. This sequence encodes CASSLASGKPSEQYF.

CDR3 sequence reads: CASTRTNYGELFF. The CDR3 DNA reads TGTGCCAGCACAAGAACGAACTACGGGGAGCTGTTTTTT. The chain is built from TRBV27 and TRBJ2-2; no firm D call. V lost 7 bases, J lost 7 bases, and 13 bases lay in between. This CDR3 is built from 13 residues. CDR1 is MNHEY and CDR2 is SMNVEV in the germline V gene (reference sequence).

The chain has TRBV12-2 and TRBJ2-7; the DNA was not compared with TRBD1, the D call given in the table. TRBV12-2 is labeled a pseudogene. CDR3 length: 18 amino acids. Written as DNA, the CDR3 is TGTGCAAGTCGCTTAGAGCGACAGGTGCCGGCGTGGACCCACGAGCAGTACTTC. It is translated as CASRLERQVPAWTHEQYF.

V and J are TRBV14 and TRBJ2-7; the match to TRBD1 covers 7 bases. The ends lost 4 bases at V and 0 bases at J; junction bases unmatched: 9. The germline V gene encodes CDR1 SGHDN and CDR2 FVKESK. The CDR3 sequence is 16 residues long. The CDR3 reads CASSPARGLSSYEQYF. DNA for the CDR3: TGTGCCAGCAGCCCAGCAAGGGGGCTTAGCTCCTACGAGCAGTACTTC.